These 8 T cell receptor beta chains were all obtained from the same sample, sequenced in a study of sequential checkpoint blockade in melanoma. Treatment reported: randomized to nivolumab then ipilimumab (arm A) or the reverse (arm B). Profiling relied on immunoSEQ multiplex PCR, and the TCRdb table lists in-frame clones only, not all of them. The data contain tens of thousands of clones, 75% to 90% of them singletons. The specimen comprised CD8+ T cells sorted from blood (inferred from file names), sampled from a patient given nivolumab and ipilimumab in sequence. Source of these receptors: a human donor with melanoma.

The chain uses TRBV5-4 and TRBJ1-5, with TRBD1 matching over 8 bases. This CDR3 region has 16 residues. Per germline, CDR1 SGHNT and CDR2 YYREEE (reference sequence). Trimming cost V 1 base and J 7 bases; bases outside gene matches: 10. CDR3 in amino acids: CASSLTPGGEEQPQHF. Written as DNA, the CDR3 is TGTGCCAGCAGCTTGACCCCAGGGGGCGAAGAACAGCCCCAGCATTTT.

This chain joins TRBV27 and TRBJ2-2; 14 bases map to TRBD2. The CDR3 is 16 residues long. Germline CDR1 and CDR2: MNHEY and SMNVEV (reference sequence). J was trimmed by 7 bases and V by 4 bases; bases with no gene match: 5. The CDR3 DNA sequence: TGTGCCAGCAGTTCGGGACTAGCGGGAGTTAACGGGGAGCTGTTTTTT. This sequence encodes CASSSGLAGVNGELFF.

The chain is built from TRBV2 and TRBJ2-7; tentatively, D is TRBD2 (6 bases). CDR3 length equals 14 residues. Trimming left V 5 bases short and J 3 bases short, with 14 bases between. Germline V lookup: CDR1 SNHLY, CDR2 FYNNEI. CDR3 sequence (DNA): TGTGCCAGCAGTCCGGGCTCGGGGGACTACGAGCAGTACTTC. Translation: CASSPGSGDYEQYF.

The chain employs TRBV7-9 and TRBJ2-7; no reliable D call. The CDR3 consists of 14 residues. CDR1 and CDR2 from the germline V gene are SEHNR and FQNEAQ (reference sequence). With 5 bases removed from V and 6 bases from J, the gap between germline ends came to 17 bases. This CDR3 reads CASSPQATAFEQYF. CDR3 bases: TGTGCCAGCAGCCCGCAGGCGACCGCCTTCGAGCAGTACTTC. The full variable domain, in which reference TRBV7-9 and TRBJ2-7 provide the parts outside the CDR3, is DTGVSQNPRHKITKRGQNVTFRCDPISEHNRLYWYRQTLGQGPEFLTYFQNEAQLEKSRLLSDRFSAERPKGSFSTLEIQRTEQGDSAMYLCASSPQATAFEQYFGPGTRLTVT.

DNA for the CDR3: TGTGCCAGCAGCAAACTAGCGGGGAATTCCTACGAGCAGTACTTC. Residues: CASSKLAGNSYEQYF. This chain links TRBV5-4 with TRBJ2-7; 10 bases agree with TRBD2. J gave up 1 base and V 4 bases, and 5 bases lay outside the gene matches. Germline assignment: CDR1 SGHNT and CDR2 YYREEE (reference sequence). The CDR3 covers 15 residues.

The chain couples TRBV11-3 to TRBJ2-7; D uncertain. The CDR3 runs 14 residues. In germline, CDR1 is SGHNT, CDR2 YENEEA. V was pared by 0 bases and J by 7 bases, with 13 bases between. CDR3 coding DNA: TGTGCCAGCAGCTTAGATTGGCGGACGAGGGAGCAGTACGTC. Translated: CASSLDWRTREQYV.

A few counts support this clone. The chain combines TRBV27 with TRBJ1-2; 7 bases are shared with TRBD1. CDR3 size: 14 residues. J was trimmed by 4 bases and V by 3 bases; bases with no gene match: 5. The germline V gene has CDR1 MNHEY and CDR2 SMNVEV (reference sequence). The CDR3 DNA sequence: TGTGCCAGCAGTTTCGACAGGGCCCCCTATGGCTACACCTTC. Encoded protein: CASSFDRAPYGYTF.

The genes are TRBV12-1 and TRBJ2-1; TRBD2, the table's D call, was not compared with the DNA. TRBV12-1 is an annotated pseudogene. The CDR3 covers 13 residues. The CDR3 sequence is CAPHLAGNNEQFF. The CDR3 DNA is TGTGCCCCCCACCTAGCGGGGAACAATGAGCAGTTCTTC.